This T cell receptor (beta chain) was recovered during a study of Ad26.COV2.S vaccination and SARS-CoV-2 variants. About the research overall: The donor was enrolled in the Ad26.COV2.S arm of the COV1001 trial. Once, or twice with 56 days between doses, Ad26.COV2.S was given intramuscularly. Study-wide results and limits: Ad26.COV2.S recipients had broader spike-specific TCRs (P = 0.0014).

Treatment described: around 19 received Ad26.COV2.S at low or high dose, single or two shots; roughly five received placebo; per-sample allocation not given. Sample collection was performed on day 63 after the first vaccine or placebo injection. Data came from immunoSEQ multiplex PCR; TCRdb stores just in-frame clones and leaves some out. The table shows hundreds of thousands of clones, with roughly 90% occurring only once. To note about this clone: Antigen unknown. Distinct nucleotide sequences in the sample also encode this CDR3.

This sample comprised peripheral blood, obtained in a trial of Ad26.COV2.S vaccine versus placebo. This clonotype was sampled from a person aged 18-65 years who received the Ad26.COV2.S COVID-19 vaccine or a placebo.

The chain's CDR3 is CASSLDRTGELFF. CDR3 nucleotides: TGCGCCAGCAGCTTGGACCGAACCGGGGAGCTGTTTTTT. The V call is TRBV5-1, the J call TRBJ2-2; no firm D call. The CDR3 sequence is 13 residues long. Trimming removed 0 bases at V and 5 bases at J, with 5 bases between. Germline assignment: CDR1 SGHRS and CDR2 YFSETQ.